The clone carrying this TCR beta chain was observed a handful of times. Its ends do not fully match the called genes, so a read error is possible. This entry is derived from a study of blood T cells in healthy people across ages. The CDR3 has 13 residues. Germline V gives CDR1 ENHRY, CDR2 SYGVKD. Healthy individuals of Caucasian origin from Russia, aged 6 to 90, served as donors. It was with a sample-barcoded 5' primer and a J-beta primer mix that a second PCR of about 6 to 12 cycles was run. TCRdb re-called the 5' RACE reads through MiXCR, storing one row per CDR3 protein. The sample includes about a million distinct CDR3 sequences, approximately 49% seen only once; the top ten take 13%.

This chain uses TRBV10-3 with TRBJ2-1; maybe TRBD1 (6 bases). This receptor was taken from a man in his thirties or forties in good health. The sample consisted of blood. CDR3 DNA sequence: TGTGTCATCAGTTCACAGGGCTACAATGAGCAGTTCTTC. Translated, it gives CVISSQGYNEQFF.